The 9 T cell receptor beta chains below all came from one sample that was sequenced in a study of vaccination and CD4 T cells after COVID-19. Treatment here: roughly 11-day PBMC culture with coronavirus spike peptide pools or control peptides (ViraFEST assay). These receptors have no identified antigens. Researchers used the Oncomine TCR Beta short-read assay to sequence DNA from cultured CD4+ T cells. TCRdb fed the PCR reads into MiXCR, producing one record per CDR3 protein. Of some 22,000 distinct CDR3 sequences listed, around three fifths are singletons. Sequencing input: CD4+ T cells from blood, cultured in vitro. Receptors originate from a human donor who had recovered from COVID-19.

The J gene is TRBJ1-2, the V gene TRBV10-3; 10 bases agree with TRBD1. Looked up from germline, CDR1 is ENHRY and CDR2 is SYGVKD. The CDR3 runs 15 residues. The ends lost 6 bases at V and 8 bases at J; junction bases unmatched: 12. The CDR3 coding sequence is TGTGCCATCAGGGAAGGACAGGGGGAGGAAGGCGGCTACACCTTC. Protein product: CAIREGQGEEGGYTF.

This clonotype has more than one count but fewer than ten. This chain connects TRBV7-9 to TRBJ1-2; D perhaps matches TRBD1 (6 bases). CDR3 length: 15 residues. V shed 8 bases and J shed 6 bases, with 22 bases lying between them. In germline, CDR1 is SEHNR, CDR2 FQNEAQ (reference sequence). The CDR3 spells CASGGAPGEADGYTF. The CDR3 DNA reads TGTGCCAGCGGAGGGGCCCCAGGGGAGGCGGATGGCTACACCTTC.

This clonotype has a single count. The chain is built from TRBV19 and TRBJ2-5; TRBD1 matches 9 bases. Unmatched junction bases numbered 26, after V lost 6 bases and J lost 9 bases. The CDR3 extends over 19 amino acids. CDR1 and CDR2 (germline): LNHDA, SQIVND (reference sequence). CDR3 sequence: CASSQTGQGGMGLGFPQYF. Here the CDR3 DNA reads TGTGCCAGTAGCCAGACGGGACAGGGAGGGATGGGTCTTGGATTTCCCCAGTACTTC.

The chain employs TRBV30 and TRBJ1-5; maybe TRBD1 (6 bases). From germline, CDR1 is GTSNPN and CDR2 SVGIG (reference sequence). V was pared by 2 bases and J by 5 bases, with 10 bases between. This CDR3 region has 13 residues. The CDR3: CAWSRGEDQPQHF. CDR3 bases: TGTGCCTGGAGTAGGGGGGAGGATCAGCCCCAGCATTTT.

The chain is built from TRBV2 and TRBJ1-1; D might be TRBD1 (6 bases). Germline values: CDR1 SNHLY, CDR2 FYNNEI. The CDR3 totals 14 residues. V lost 5 bases and J lost 4, with 14 bases in between. CDR3 in DNA: TGTGCCAGCAGTCTTACAGGGTGGGGCACTGAAGCTTTCTTT. Translating gives CASSLTGWGTEAFF.

This clonotype was seen only a few times. This chain uses TRBV28 with TRBJ1-6, with a possible D match to TRBD1 (5 bases). Germline loops: CDR1 MDHEN, CDR2 SYDVKM. This CDR3 is 15 amino acids long. V gave up 3 bases and J gave up 8 bases, with 14 bases separating them. CDR3 in DNA: TGTGCCAGCAGTTTCTCCCAGGGCAGATATTCACCCCTCCACTTT. This sequence encodes CASSFSQGRYSPLHF.

This clonotype appeared a few times. The chain joins TRBV7-6 to TRBJ1-1; perhaps TRBD1 as D (5 bases). The length of the CDR3 is 16 residues. V shed 5 bases and J shed 0 bases, with 16 bases lying between them. The germline CDR1 and CDR2 sequences are SGHVS and FNYEAQ. In nucleotides, the CDR3 is TGTGCCAGCAGCCCAAGAGTCGGGGGGTTGAACACTGAAGCTTTCTTT. Its protein is CASSPRVGGLNTEAFF.

The chain joins TRBV20-1 to TRBJ1-1; 8 bases line up with TRBD1. This CDR3 has 12 residues. The V and J ends lost 7 bases and 5 bases, in that order; junction bases with no gene match: 6. Germline CDR1 and CDR2: DFQATT and SNEGSKA (reference sequence). CDR3 in DNA: TGCAGTGTATTAACAGGGGGAACTGAAGCTTTCTTT. This translates into CSVLTGGTEAFF.

The J gene is TRBJ1-3, the V gene TRBV4-1; the match to TRBD1 covers 7 bases. This CDR3 spans 18 amino acids. Germline CDR1 and CDR2: MGHRA and YSYEKL. After removal of 3 bases from V and 0 bases from J, the junction contained 11 bases not matched to a gene. CDR3 coding DNA: TGCGCCAGCAGCCACTATACAGGGGCAATCAACTCTGGAAACACCATATATTTT. This translates into CASSHYTGAINSGNTIYF.